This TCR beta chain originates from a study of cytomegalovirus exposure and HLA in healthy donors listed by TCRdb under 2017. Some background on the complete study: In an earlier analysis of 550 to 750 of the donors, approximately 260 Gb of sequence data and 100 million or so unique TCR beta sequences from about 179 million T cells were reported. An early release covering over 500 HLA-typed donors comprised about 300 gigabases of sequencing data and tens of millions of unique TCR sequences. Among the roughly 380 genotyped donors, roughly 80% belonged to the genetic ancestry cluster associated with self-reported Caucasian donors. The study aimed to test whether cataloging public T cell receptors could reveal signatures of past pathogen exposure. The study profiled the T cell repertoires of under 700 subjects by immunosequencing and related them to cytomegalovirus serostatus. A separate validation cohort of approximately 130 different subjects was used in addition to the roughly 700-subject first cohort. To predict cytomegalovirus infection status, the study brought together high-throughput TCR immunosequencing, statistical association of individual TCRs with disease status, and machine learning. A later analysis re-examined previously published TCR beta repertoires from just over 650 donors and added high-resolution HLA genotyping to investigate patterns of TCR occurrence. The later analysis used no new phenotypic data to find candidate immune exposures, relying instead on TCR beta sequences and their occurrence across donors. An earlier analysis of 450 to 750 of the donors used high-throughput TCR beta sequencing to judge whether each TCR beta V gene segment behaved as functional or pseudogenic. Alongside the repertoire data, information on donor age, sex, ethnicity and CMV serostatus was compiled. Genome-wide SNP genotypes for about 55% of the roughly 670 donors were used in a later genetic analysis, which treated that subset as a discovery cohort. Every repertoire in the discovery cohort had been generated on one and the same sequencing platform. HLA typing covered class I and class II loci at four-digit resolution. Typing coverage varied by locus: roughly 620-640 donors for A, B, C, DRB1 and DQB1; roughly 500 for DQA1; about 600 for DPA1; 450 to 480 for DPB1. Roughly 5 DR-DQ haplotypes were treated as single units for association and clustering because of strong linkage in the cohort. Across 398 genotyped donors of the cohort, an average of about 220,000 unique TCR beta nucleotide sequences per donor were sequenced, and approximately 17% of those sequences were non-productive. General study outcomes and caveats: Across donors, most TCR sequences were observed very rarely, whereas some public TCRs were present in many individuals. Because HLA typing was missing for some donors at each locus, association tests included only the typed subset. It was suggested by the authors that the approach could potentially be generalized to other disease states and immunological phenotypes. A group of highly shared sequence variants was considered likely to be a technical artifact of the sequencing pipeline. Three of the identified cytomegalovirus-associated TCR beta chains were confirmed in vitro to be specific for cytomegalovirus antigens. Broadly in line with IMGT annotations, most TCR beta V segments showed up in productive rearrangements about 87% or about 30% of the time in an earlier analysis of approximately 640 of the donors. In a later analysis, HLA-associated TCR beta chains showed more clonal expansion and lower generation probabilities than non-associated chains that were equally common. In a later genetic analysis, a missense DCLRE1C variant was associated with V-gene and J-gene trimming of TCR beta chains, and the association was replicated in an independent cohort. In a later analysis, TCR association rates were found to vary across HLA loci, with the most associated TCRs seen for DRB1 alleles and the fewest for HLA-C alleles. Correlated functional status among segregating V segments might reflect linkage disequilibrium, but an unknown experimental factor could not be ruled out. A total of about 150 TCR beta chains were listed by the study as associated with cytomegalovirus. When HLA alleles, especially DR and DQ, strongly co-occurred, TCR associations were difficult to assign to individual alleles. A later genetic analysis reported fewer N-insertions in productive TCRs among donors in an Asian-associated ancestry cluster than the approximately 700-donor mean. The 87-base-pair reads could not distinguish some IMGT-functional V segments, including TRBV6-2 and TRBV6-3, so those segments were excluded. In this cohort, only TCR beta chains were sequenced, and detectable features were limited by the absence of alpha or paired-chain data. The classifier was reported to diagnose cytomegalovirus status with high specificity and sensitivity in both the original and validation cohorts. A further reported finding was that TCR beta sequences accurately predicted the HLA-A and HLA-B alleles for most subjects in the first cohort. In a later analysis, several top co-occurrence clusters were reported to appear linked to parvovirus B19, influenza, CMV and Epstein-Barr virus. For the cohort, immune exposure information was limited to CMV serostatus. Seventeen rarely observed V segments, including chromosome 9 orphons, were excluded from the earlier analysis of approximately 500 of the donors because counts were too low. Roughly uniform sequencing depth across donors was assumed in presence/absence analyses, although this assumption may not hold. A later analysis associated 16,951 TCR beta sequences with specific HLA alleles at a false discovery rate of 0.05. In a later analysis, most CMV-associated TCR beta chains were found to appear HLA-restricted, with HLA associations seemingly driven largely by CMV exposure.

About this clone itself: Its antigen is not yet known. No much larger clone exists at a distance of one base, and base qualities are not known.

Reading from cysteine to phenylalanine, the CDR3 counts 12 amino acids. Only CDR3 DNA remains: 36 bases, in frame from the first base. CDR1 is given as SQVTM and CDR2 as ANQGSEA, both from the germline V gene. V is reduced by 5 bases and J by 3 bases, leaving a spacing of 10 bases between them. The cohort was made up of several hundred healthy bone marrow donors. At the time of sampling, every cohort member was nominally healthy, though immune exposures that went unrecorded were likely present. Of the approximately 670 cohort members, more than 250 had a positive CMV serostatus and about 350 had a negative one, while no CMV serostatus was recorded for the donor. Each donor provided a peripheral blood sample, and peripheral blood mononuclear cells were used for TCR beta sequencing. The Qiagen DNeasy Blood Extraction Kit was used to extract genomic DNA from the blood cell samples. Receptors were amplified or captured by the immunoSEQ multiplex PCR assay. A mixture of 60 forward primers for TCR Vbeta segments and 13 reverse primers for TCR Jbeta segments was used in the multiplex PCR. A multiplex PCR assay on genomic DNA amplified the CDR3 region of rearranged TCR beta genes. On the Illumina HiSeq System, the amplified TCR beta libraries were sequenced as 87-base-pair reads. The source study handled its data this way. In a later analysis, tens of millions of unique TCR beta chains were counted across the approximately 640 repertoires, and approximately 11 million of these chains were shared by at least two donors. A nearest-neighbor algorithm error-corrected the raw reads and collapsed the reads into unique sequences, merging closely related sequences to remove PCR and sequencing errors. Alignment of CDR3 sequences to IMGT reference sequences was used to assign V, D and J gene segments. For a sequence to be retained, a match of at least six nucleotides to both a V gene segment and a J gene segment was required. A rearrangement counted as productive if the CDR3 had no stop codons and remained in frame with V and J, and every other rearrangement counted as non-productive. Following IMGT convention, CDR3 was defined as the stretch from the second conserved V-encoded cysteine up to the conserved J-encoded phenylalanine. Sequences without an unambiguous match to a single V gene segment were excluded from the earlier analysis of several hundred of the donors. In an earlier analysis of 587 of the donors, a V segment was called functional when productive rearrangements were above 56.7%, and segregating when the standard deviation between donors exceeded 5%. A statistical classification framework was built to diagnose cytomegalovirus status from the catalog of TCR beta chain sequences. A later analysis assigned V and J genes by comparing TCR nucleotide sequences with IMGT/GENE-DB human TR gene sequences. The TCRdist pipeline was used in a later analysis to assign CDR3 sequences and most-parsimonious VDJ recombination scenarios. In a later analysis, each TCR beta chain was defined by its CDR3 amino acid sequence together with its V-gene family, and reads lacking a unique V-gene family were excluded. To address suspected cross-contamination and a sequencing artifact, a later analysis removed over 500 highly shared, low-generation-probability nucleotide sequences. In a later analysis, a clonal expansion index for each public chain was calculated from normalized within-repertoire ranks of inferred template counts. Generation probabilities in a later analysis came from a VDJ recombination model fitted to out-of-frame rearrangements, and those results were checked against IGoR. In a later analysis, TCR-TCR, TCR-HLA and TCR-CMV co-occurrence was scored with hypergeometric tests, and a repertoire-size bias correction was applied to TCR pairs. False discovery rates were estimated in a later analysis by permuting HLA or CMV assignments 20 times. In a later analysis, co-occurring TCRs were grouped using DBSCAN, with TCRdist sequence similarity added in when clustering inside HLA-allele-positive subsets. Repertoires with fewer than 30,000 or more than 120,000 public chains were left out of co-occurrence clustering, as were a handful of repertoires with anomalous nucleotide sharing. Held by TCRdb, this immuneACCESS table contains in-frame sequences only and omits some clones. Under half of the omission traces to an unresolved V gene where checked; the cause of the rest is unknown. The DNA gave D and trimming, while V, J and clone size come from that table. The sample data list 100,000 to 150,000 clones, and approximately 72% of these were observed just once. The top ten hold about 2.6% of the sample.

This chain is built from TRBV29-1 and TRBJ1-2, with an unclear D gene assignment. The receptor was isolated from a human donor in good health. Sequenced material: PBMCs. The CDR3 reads CSVLKHDYGYTF. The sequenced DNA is TGCAGCGTTCTGAAGCATGACTATGGCTACACCTTC. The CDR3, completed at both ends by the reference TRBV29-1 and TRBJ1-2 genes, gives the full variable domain SAVISQKPSRDICQRGTSLTIQCQVDSQVTMMFWYRQQPGQSLTLIATANQGSEATYESGFVIDKFPISRPNLTFSTLTVSNMSPEDSSIYLCSVLKHDYGYTFGSGTRLTVV.